These T cell receptor beta chains were read from a single sample in a study of metastatic and nonmetastatic thyroid tumors. TCRdb recomputed clones from the PCR reads via MiXCR. The data hold tens of thousands of clones, with over 15% observed a single time. Sequencing was done on a sample of blood. These receptors came from a male donor with papillary thyroid cancer or a benign thyroid nodule (not recorded which). Some clones in this sample may be carry-over from other donors' samples. Both conserved end residues are part of each CDR3. D genes are given only for firm matches.

J	D	V	CDR3
TRBJ1-5	.	TRBV5-4	CASPGDFSNQPQHF
TRBJ1-1	TRBD1	TRBV19	CASISQGAQNTEAFF
TRBJ1-1	.	TRBV7-9	CASSLDPADEAFF
TRBJ1-5	.	TRBV28	CASSSQPQHF
TRBJ2-2	TRBD1	TRBV6-1	CAGSAWTGNTAGELFF
TRBJ1-2	.	TRBV27	CASSFRRLTGGVGGYTF
TRBJ1-3	.	TRBV28	CASSFGGRVGGNTIYF
TRBJ2-3	.	TRBV5-4	CASINIGTPSTDTQYF
TRBJ2-6	.	TRBV18	CASSGSGANVLTF
TRBJ1-3	.	TRBV9	CASSVATTSSGNTIYF
TRBJ2-7	TRBD1	TRBV6-1	CASTPPGAGGDEQYF
TRBJ2-7	.	TRBV7-2	CASSPPLVFFHEQYF
TRBJ2-3	TRBD2	TRBV19	CASTRTSGSSSDTQYF
TRBJ1-2	TRBD1	TRBV5-5	CASRRTTGEYGYTF
TRBJ2-2	.	TRBV18	CASSPFPSYTGELFF
TRBJ1-2	TRBD1	TRBV5-6	CASSFQGQGGNYGYTF
TRBJ2-5	TRBD1	TRBV7-2	CASGRQGGETQYF
TRBJ1-4	.	TRBV10-3	CAISDPNREVGEKLFF
TRBJ1-1	TRBD1	TRBV6-1	CASQGADWTEDFF
TRBJ2-7	TRBD2	TRBV7-9	CASSLAGGAYEQYF
TRBJ2-7	.	TRBV28	CASSLTYPGSYEQYF
TRBJ2-7	.	TRBV18	CASSPTGLRYEQYF
TRBJ1-2	TRBD1	TRBV3-1	CASSQDLVRQGSGYTF
TRBJ1-5	.	TRBV7-6	CASSLAGGKGNQPQHF
TRBJ2-2	TRBD2	TRBV20-1	CSATGLAGGGTGELFF
TRBJ2-1	.	TRBV2	CASKVTVSYNEQFF
TRBJ1-5	.	TRBV28	CASSLWGQAQPQNF
TRBJ2-2	TRBD1	TRBV6-4	CASSRQGADTGELFF
TRBJ1-2	TRBD1	TRBV4-2	CASSQGQQGDYGYTF
TRBJ2-3	TRBD2	TRBV27	CASSSRLAGGTDTQYF
TRBJ2-5	.	TRBV20-1	CSAWGQETQYF
TRBJ1-5	.	TRBV5-1	CASSLDGPGQPQHF
TRBJ1-4	.	TRBV19	CASRGSTNEKLFF
TRBJ2-5	.	TRBV4-1	CASSQEPGWETQYF
TRBJ1-2	TRBD1	TRBV5-1	CASSPPADRGGYTF
TRBJ2-1	TRBD2	TRBV11-1	CASSSPLGTSGNNEQFF
TRBJ1-2	.	TRBV5-6	CASSLSHLEGHTF
TRBJ2-3	TRBD1	TRBV28	CASSHAGTGRKDKQYF
TRBJ1-1	TRBD1	TRBV6-6	CASSYYGTVNTEAFF
TRBJ1-5	TRBD1	TRBV6-2/TRBV6-3	CASQNCFRTGTNQPRHF
TRBJ2-2	.	TRBV29-1	CSVEGELNTGELFF
TRBJ1-1	.	TRBV2	CASSDTRRAEAFF
TRBJ1-2	TRBD1	TRBV28	CASSPTLTGEGGGYTF
TRBJ1-1	.	TRBV19	CASSPASGGTGRVAFF
TRBJ2-7	.	TRBV28	CASRRGGGLYEQYF
TRBJ1-6	TRBD1	TRBV6-1	CASTTGQGGVPLHF
TRBJ1-2	.	TRBV6-1	CASSEMRGYGYTF
TRBJ2-2	.	TRBV6-1	CASSAGENTGELFF
TRBJ2-7	.	TRBV14	CASSPLATGLYEQYF
TRBJ1-3	.	TRBV5-1	CASSLDGGSGNTIYF
TRBJ2-3	TRBD1	TRBV2	CASSEQGALETDTQYF
TRBJ1-1	.	TRBV4-1	CASSHFGRRYEAFF
TRBJ2-3	TRBD2	TRBV5-1	CASSSVPGLAGGPPDTQYF